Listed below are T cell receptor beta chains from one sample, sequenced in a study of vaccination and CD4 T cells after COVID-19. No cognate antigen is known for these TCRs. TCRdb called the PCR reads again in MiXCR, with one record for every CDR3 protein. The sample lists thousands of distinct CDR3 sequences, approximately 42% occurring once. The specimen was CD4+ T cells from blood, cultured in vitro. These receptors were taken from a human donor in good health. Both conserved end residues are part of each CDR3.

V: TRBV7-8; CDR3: CASSLVLAGLTGELFF
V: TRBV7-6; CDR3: CASSLARETRTQYF
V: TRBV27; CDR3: CASSSRVGGYTF
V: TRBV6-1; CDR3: CASSAGETGTSGNTIYF
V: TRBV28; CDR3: CASSLRGGSTEAFF
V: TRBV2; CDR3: CASRSGNGDTQYF
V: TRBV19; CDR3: CASSIGGEAPLHF
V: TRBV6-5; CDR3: CASSYSTPSDAFF
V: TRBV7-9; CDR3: CASSLAGGAGKTQYF
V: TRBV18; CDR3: CASSPGLQETQYF
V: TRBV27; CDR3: CASAPPGDYEQYF
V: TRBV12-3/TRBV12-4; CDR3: CASNPGGWDTEAFF
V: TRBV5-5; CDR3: CASSLEGLTNEKLFF
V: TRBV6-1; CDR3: CASSTQVSNQPQHF
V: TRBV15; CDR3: CATSRDYPSDRGETQYF
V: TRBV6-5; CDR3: CASSYLGISQETQYF
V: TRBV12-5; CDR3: CASGLVLGKGNEQFF
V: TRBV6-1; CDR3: CASSDTGEVETQYF
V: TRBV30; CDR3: CAWSQTTGSSGQPQHF
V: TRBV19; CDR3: CATTGQGLSPLHF
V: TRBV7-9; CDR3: CALGEGNYGYTF
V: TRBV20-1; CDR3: CSARDLGMTTTDTQYF
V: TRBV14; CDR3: CASRDAGQGRGYTF
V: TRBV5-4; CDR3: CASSLRRGPNYGYTF
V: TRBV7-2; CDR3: CASSSRQSYEQYF
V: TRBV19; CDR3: CASSIEFAYEQYF
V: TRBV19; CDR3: CASSIGGGLYGYTF
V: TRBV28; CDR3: CASSLPPTSYEQYF